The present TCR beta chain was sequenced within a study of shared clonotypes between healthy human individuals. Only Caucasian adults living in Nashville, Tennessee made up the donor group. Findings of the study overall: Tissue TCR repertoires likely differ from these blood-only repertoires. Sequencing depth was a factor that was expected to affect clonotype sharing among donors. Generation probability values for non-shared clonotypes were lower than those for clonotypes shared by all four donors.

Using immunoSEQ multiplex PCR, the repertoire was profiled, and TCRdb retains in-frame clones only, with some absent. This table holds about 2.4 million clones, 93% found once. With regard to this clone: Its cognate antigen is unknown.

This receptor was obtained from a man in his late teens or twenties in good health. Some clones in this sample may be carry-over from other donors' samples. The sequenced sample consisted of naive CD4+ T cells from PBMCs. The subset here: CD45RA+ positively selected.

The CDR3 sequence is CASRGFGRYTGELFF. The CDR3 nucleotides are TGTGCCAGCAGGGGGTTTGGGCGGTACACCGGGGAGCTGTTTTTT. The chain is built from TRBV2 and TRBJ2-2; D ambiguous. CDR3 length: 15 amino acids. CDR1 is SNHLY and CDR2 is FYNNEI in the germline V gene. With 6 bases removed from V and 3 bases from J, the gap between germline ends came to 14 bases.